Listed below are T cell receptor beta chains from one sample, sequenced in a study of cytomegalovirus exposure and HLA in healthy donors. Generated by immunoSEQ multiplex PCR, the TCRdb table keeps only in-frame clones and is missing some. Of about 180,000 clones detected, over 75% appear once; the ten largest clones hold 1.5% to 2%. Sample: PBMCs. Receptors were obtained from a woman in her 30s in good health and CMV-seronegative. Both conserved end residues are part of each CDR3. The order of the fields is D gene, V gene, clone size, J gene, CDR3 DNA, CDR3 protein. A D gene is named only where the DNA matches it firmly. Clone size is shown for a subset of rows, as once, few, many or a class of expanded clone.

>TRBD1|TRBV7-6|-|TRBJ2-2
TGTGCCAGCAGCTACTCTACAGGGGCATGGGGGGAGCTGTTTTTT
CASSYSTGAWGELFF
>-|TRBV7-3|-|TRBJ1-2
TGTGCCAGCAGCTTAGACAGCTTTTATGGCTACACCTTC
CASSLDSFYGYTF
>-|TRBV30|once|TRBJ1-3
TGTGCCTGGAGTGGGACAGTCTCTGGAAACACCATATATTTT
CAWSGTVSGNTIYF
>TRBD1|TRBV4-3|few|TRBJ1-5
TGCGCCAGCAGCCAAGGATTGTCTATTGGGACAGGCAATCAGCCCCAGCATTTT
CASSQGLSIGTGNQPQHF
>-|TRBV15|-|TRBJ1-2
TGTGCCACCAGCAGCGATGTTGGCAGCTATGGCTACACCTTC
CATSSDVGSYGYTF
>TRBD1|TRBV6-4|-|TRBJ2-1
TGTGCCAGCAGTGACAGGGGGCTGCCTCGGGATGAGCAGTTCTTC
CASSDRGLPRDEQFF
>-|TRBV11-1|-|TRBJ2-4
TGTGCCAGCAGCCGTACGGACATTCAGTACTTC
CASSRTDIQYF
>-|TRBV5-4|few|TRBJ2-5
TGTGCCAGCAGCAATCCAGGGGAGACCCAGTACTTC
CASSNPGETQYF
>TRBD2|TRBV9|-|TRBJ2-3
TGTGCCAGCAGCGCCGATAGCGGGGGTGGGGCAGATACGCAGTATTTT
CASSADSGGGADTQYF
>TRBD2|TRBV2|-|TRBJ2-7
TGTGCCAGCATGGGGAGGGGAGGGGATAATTTCTACGAGCAGTACTTC
CASMGRGGDNFYEQYF
>TRBD1|TRBV11-3|-|TRBJ1-1
TGTGCCAGCAGCCAAGGGACAGAGACTGAAGCTTTCTTT
CASSQGTETEAFF
>TRBD1|TRBV6-6|-|TRBJ1-1
TGTGCCAGCAGTTACGACAGGGCAAACACTGAAGCTTTCTTT
CASSYDRANTEAFF
>-|TRBV7-7|-|TRBJ2-5
TGTGCTAGCAGCTTGGGTACCCGCGGAGAGACCCAGTACTTC
CASSLGTRGETQYF
>TRBD2|TRBV11-2|-|TRBJ2-7
TGTGCCAGCAGCTTAGGCGGCGGGGGGATAAGCTACGAGCAGTACTTC
CASSLGGGGISYEQYF
>-|TRBV5-1|few|TRBJ2-2
TGCGCCAGCTTTGACAGAGTCAACACCGGGGAGCTGTTTTTT
CASFDRVNTGELFF
>TRBD1|TRBV7-2|-|TRBJ1-5
TGTGCCAGCAGCCGGGACAGGGCGAGCAATCAGCCCCAGCATTTT
CASSRDRASNQPQHF
>-|TRBV6-6|few|TRBJ1-1
TGTGCCAGCAGTTACGGCGGACAGTTGAACACTGAAGCTTTCTTT
CASSYGGQLNTEAFF
>TRBD1|TRBV4-2|-|TRBJ1-2
TGTGCCAGCAGCCAAGATCGGGACAGGGGTGAGAGTGGCTACACCTTC
CASSQDRDRGESGYTF
>-|TRBV5-1|once|TRBJ1-2
TGCGCCAGCAGTTCTACTCCATCTTATGGCTACACCTTC
CASSSTPSYGYTF
>-|TRBV12-5|-|TRBJ1-2
TGTGCTAGTGGTTTGGAGGGGTATGGCTACACCTTC
CASGLEGYGYTF
>-|TRBV5-1|-|TRBJ1-3
TGCGCCAGCAGCTTGGCGGCAGGGACTGGAAACACCATATATTTT
CASSLAAGTGNTIYF
>-|TRBV5-1|-|TRBJ2-1
TGCGCCAGCCTGAGCGGGTCTTACAGAGGGAATGAGCAGTTCTTC
CASLSGSYRGNEQFF
>-|TRBV2|few|TRBJ1-2
TGTGCCAGCAGTGAAGGGGCACAGGGTAGCTATGGCTACACCTTC
CASSEGAQGSYGYTF
>-|TRBV29-1|-|TRBJ1-4
TGCAGCGTTGTCGGGGGGCCCGAACTAGGAGAAAAACTGTTTTTT
CSVVGGPELGEKLFF
>TRBD1|TRBV7-7|few|TRBJ1-4
TGTGCTAGCAGTCCAAGACAGGGGCTTAATGAAAAACTGTTTTTT
CASSPRQGLNEKLFF